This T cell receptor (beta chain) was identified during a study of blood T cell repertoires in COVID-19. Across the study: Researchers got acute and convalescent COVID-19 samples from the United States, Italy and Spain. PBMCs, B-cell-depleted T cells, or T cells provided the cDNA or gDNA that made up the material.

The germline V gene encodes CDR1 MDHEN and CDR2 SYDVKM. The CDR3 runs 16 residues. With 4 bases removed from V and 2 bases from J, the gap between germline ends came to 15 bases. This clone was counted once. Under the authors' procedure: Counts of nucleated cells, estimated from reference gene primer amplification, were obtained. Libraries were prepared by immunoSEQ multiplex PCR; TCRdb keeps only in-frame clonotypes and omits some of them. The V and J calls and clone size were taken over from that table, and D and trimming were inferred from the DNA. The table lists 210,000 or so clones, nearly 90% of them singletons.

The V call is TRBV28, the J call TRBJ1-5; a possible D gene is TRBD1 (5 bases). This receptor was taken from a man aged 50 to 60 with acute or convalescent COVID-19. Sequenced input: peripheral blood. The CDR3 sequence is CASSSSGLWGNQPQHF. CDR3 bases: TGTGCCAGCAGTTCCTCAGGGTTATGGGGCAATCAGCCCCAGCATTTT.